A selection of T cell receptor beta chains follows, all from one sample in a study of blood T cell repertoires in COVID-19. TCRdb's table, derived via immunoSEQ multiplex PCR, lists solely in-frame clones and lacks some. The top ten clones hold approximately 2.9% of a sample with around 150,000 clones, about 90% of them seen once. Sample: peripheral blood. The receptors stem from a man between 60 and 75 years old with acute or convalescent COVID-19. The CDR3 runs from the conserved cysteine through the conserved F or W. The D gene is left open where the match is weak. Clone sizes are given selectively: once, few, many, or a class where the clone is expanded.

NA	TRBV5-1	NA	TRBJ1-5	CASSRTDASNQPQHF	TGCGCCAGCAGTCGGACAGACGCGAGCAATCAGCCCCAGCATTTT
NA	TRBV5-4	TRBD1	TRBJ2-7	CASSLRQGGEQYF	TGTGCCAGCAGTTTGAGACAGGGCGGCGAGCAGTACTTC
NA	TRBV9	NA	TRBJ1-2	CASSPRSAGIYYGYTF	TGTGCCAGCAGCCCCCGATCGGCAGGGATATACTATGGCTACACCTTC
NA	TRBV12-5	NA	TRBJ2-1	CASAMDTQGNNEQFF	TGTGCTAGTGCCATGGACACGCAGGGGAACAATGAGCAGTTCTTC
NA	TRBV27	TRBD2	TRBJ2-3	CASSPGLAGEIDYSTDTQYF	TGTGCCAGCAGTCCGGGACTAGCGGGGGAGATCGATTATAGCACAGATACGCAGTATTTT
NA	TRBV19	NA	TRBJ1-2	CASSYSGYGYTF	TGTGCCAGTAGTTATAGTGGCTATGGCTACACCTTC
NA	TRBV7-9	TRBD1	TRBJ1-6	CASSRGQGRSNYNSPLHF	TGTGCCAGCAGCCGGGGACAGGGGCGATCCAATTATAATTCACCCCTCCACTTT
once	TRBV12-3/TRBV12-4	TRBD1	TRBJ2-5	CASSPGGQTQYF	TGTGCCAGCAGTCCAGGGGGACAGACCCAGTACTTC
NA	TRBV6-4	TRBD1	TRBJ1-2	CASSGQGRGYTF	TGTGCCAGCAGTGGACAGGGTCGGGGCTACACCTTC
NA	TRBV6-5	TRBD1	TRBJ2-7	CASNKGGTGSYEQYF	TGTGCCAGCAATAAAGGCGGGACAGGATCCTACGAGCAGTACTTC
NA	TRBV11-2	TRBD1	TRBJ2-3	CASRRTGWGTDTQYF	TGTGCCAGCAGACGGACAGGGTGGGGCACAGATACGCAGTATTTT
NA	TRBV18	TRBD1	TRBJ1-5	CASSPTTGVNQPQHF	TGTGCCAGCTCACCCACGACAGGGGTCAACCAGCCCCAGCATTTT
NA	TRBV6-1	NA	TRBJ2-1	CASSEALGGAGNNEQFF	TGTGCCAGCAGTGAAGCATTGGGGGGGGCCGGGAACAATGAGCAGTTCTTC
NA	TRBV24-1	TRBD2	TRBJ2-3	CATSDLSGGITDTQYF	TGTGCCACCAGTGATTTAAGCGGGGGGATCACAGATACGCAGTATTTT
NA	TRBV7-2	NA	TRBJ1-4	CASSPPRGLAKKLFF	TGTGCCAGCAGCCCCCCTCGAGGGCTAGCCAAAAAACTGTTTTTT
NA	TRBV11-2	NA	TRBJ2-7	CASSPQSWGRNYEQYF	TGTGCCAGCAGCCCCCAGTCGTGGGGCAGGAACTACGAGCAGTACTTC
NA	TRBV4-2	TRBD1	TRBJ1-6	CASSHNRGFDSPLHF	TGTGCCAGCAGCCACAACAGGGGTTTCGATTCACCCCTCCACTTT
NA	TRBV19	TRBD1	TRBJ1-1	CASSMYGQGNTEAFF	TGTGCCAGTAGTATGTACGGACAGGGGAACACTGAAGCTTTCTTT
NA	TRBV25-1	TRBD2	TRBJ2-1	CASRRSLAGGDEQFF	TGTGCCAGCAGGCGGAGTCTAGCGGGGGGAGATGAGCAGTTCTTC
NA	TRBV19	TRBD1	TRBJ1-5	CASDIPGQGPQPQHF	TGTGCCAGTGATATCCCGGGACAGGGGCCCCAGCCCCAGCATTTT
NA	TRBV5-5	NA	TRBJ1-3	CASSLGGSSGNTIYF	TGTGCCAGCAGCTTGGGAGGGAGCTCTGGAAACACCATATATTTT
once	TRBV7-9	TRBD1	TRBJ1-5	CASSPSGGAQPQHF	TGTGCCAGCAGTCCCTCAGGGGGCGCTCAGCCCCAGCATTTT
once	TRBV7-3	NA	TRBJ1-1	CASSFSRDTEAFF	TGTGCCAGCAGCTTCTCACGCGACACTGAAGCTTTCTTT